The 12 T cell receptor beta chains presented below share a single source sample, sequenced in a study of CD8+CD57+ T cells in acquired aplastic anemia. All patients picked for sequencing had shown, by flow cytometry, an expansion of CD8+CD57+ cells. Researchers used genomic DNA as the template to profile TCR beta VDJ and CDR3. Each CDR3 protein is one row after TCRdb ran MiXCR on the reads. The sample shows around 500,000 distinct CDR3 sequences, approximately 33% of them seen only once. The sequenced material came from sorted CD4+, CD8+, or CD8+CD57+ T cells (not recorded which) from PBMCs. These TCRs come from a human donor with aplastic anemia.

The chain combines TRBV15 with TRBJ2-3; TRBD1 might be the D (5 bases). The CDR3 covers 15 residues. From germline, CDR1 is LNHNV and CDR2 YYDKDF (reference sequence). Trimming took 10 bases from V and 4 from J, leaving 21 bases between them. The CDR3: CASSAQGTLPDTQYF. The CDR3 DNA is TGTGCCAGCAGTGCCCAGGGAACCTTGCCAGATACGCAGTATTTT.

This clonotype turned up a few times. V gene TRBV20-1 combines with J gene TRBJ2-5, with D perhaps matching TRBD2 (6 bases). This CDR3 has 16 residues. With 1 base removed from V and 5 bases from J, the gap between germline ends came to 20 bases. The germline V gene has CDR1 DFQATT and CDR2 SNEGSKA (reference sequence). In DNA form, the CDR3 reads TGCAGTGCTAGAGCCCGTACTGGCGGGGCTGCGGAGACCCAGTACTTC. Translation gives CSARARTGGAAETQYF.

The chain combines TRBV4-2 with TRBJ1-5; D perhaps matches TRBD1 (5 bases). Germline CDR1 and CDR2: LGHNA and YNFKEQ. The CDR3 spans 16 residues. Trimming stripped 0 bases from V and 6 bases from J, with 15 bases between. CDR3 nucleotide sequence: TGTGCCAGCAGCCAAGATCAGGGCGGGGTCGGTCAGCCCCAGCATTTT. It encodes CASSQDQGGVGQPQHF.

This clonotype has a handful of counts. The chain uses TRBV7-3 and TRBJ1-3, with no clear D. The germline V gene has CDR1 SGHTA and CDR2 FQGTGA. Trimming shortened V by 6 bases and J by 1 base, and 10 bases separated the two germline ends. This CDR3 spans 14 amino acids. CDR3 sequence: CASSSLGSGNTIYF. The CDR3 region has the DNA TGTGCCAGCAGTTCACTCGGTTCTGGAAACACCATATATTTT.

The sample holds a few counts of this clonotype. The rearrangement links TRBV5-8 to TRBJ1-2; possibly TRBD1 for D (5 bases). V lost 4 bases to trimming and J lost 4 bases, with 14 bases between them. CDR1 and CDR2 from the germline V gene are SGHTS and YDEGEE. This CDR3 has 14 residues. CDR3 nucleotide sequence: TGTGCCAGCAGCGTTGATGTGGACACCTATGGCTACACCTTC. It encodes CASSVDVDTYGYTF. The complete variable domain, with remaining parts taken from reference TRBV5-8 and TRBJ1-2, reads EAGVTQSPTHLIKTRGQQATLRCSPISGHTSVYWYQQALGLGLQFLLWYDEGEERNRGNFPPRFSGRQFPNYSSELNVNALELEDSALYLCASSVDVDTYGYTFGSGTRLTVV.

In its sample, this clonotype was seen a few times. CDR3 sequence: CASSSLAGTQETQYF. Here the CDR3 DNA reads TGCGCCAGCAGCTCATTAGCGGGAACCCAAGAGACCCAGTACTTC. The J gene is TRBJ2-5, the V gene TRBV5-1, with 8 bases lining up with TRBD2. Trimming at V came to 3 bases and at J to 1 base, leaving 5 bases not matched to a gene. Germline CDR1 and CDR2: SGHRS and YFSETQ. The CDR3 sequence is 15 residues long. Combining the CDR3 with reference TRBV5-1 and TRBJ2-5 gives the whole variable domain KAGVTQTPRYLIKTRGQQVTLSCSPISGHRSVSWYQQTPGQGLQFLFEYFSETQRNKGNFPGRFSGRQFSNSRSEMNVSTLELGDSALYLCASSSLAGTQETQYFGPGTRLLVL.

In its sample, this clonotype was seen many times. The V call is TRBV15, the J call TRBJ2-1, with unresolved D. The CDR3 contains 13 residues. V gave up 0 bases and J gave up 9 bases, with 9 bases separating them. Germline V CDR1 and CDR2: LNHNV, YYDKDF (reference sequence). DNA of the CDR3: TGTGCCACCAGCAGAGATTGGGTCGCTGAGCAGTTCTTC. Residues: CATSRDWVAEQFF.

The V and J genes are TRBV6-2 or TRBV6-3 and TRBJ1-1, with TRBD1 identical over 8 bases. The CDR3 loop spans 14 amino acids. Trimming at V came to 7 bases and at J to 2 bases, leaving 6 bases not matched to a gene. CDR1 is MNHEY, CDR2 SVGEGT, per germline. The chain's CDR3 is CASKRTGSNTEAFF. The CDR3 DNA reads as TGTGCCAGCAAAAGGACAGGGTCCAACACTGAAGCTTTCTTT.

V gene TRBV6-1 combines with J gene TRBJ2-7; perhaps TRBD1 as D (5 bases). The CDR3 is 12 residues long. Germline V gene sequence: CDR1 MNHNS, CDR2 SASEGT. Trimming cost V 5 bases and J 4 bases, with 9 bases left between them. The CDR3 is CASSIRVYEQYF. The CDR3, as DNA: TGTGCCAGCAGTATCAGGGTTTACGAGCAGTACTTC.

There are many counts of this clonotype. V is TRBV19 and J is TRBJ1-5; 12 positions match TRBD1. The junction had 15 bases not matched to a gene; V was cut back by 6 bases and J by 6 bases. Germline CDR1 and CDR2: LNHDA and SQIVND (reference sequence). The CDR3 consists of 18 residues. The CDR3: CASSLGDRGRRAGQPQHF. DNA for the CDR3: TGTGCCAGTAGCCTAGGGGACAGGGGGCGCCGGGCCGGTCAGCCCCAGCATTTT.

V gene TRBV7-9 combines with J gene TRBJ1-4; 10 positions agree with TRBD1. The CDR3 sequence is 15 residues long. J was trimmed by 8 bases and V by 5 bases; bases with no gene match: 8. Germline CDR1 SEHNR, CDR2 FQNEAQ (reference sequence). CDR3 in amino acids: CASSAGTGEREKLFF. CDR3 nucleotides: TGTGCCAGCAGCGCCGGGACAGGGGAAAGAGAAAAACTGTTTTTT.

The sample holds many counts of this clonotype. This sequence joins TRBV7-6 and TRBJ2-1; D perhaps matches TRBD1 (6 bases). CDR1 SGHVS and CDR2 FNYEAQ come from the germline V gene. Trimming removed 4 bases at V and 6 bases at J, with 10 bases between. This CDR3 region has 13 residues. CDR3 protein: CASSSGHFNEQFF. CDR3 sequence (DNA): TGTGCCAGCAGCTCGGGACACTTCAATGAGCAGTTCTTC.